This T cell receptor (beta chain) was sequenced during a study of human T cells and chemical hapten exposure. Study information: Weekly diphenylcyclopropenone doses were given to patients' scalps across the roughly 25-week study. There were per-sample TCR yield variations, arising mainly from small pooled library volume differences.

Time point given: patch test 1, 2 weeks after DPC sensitization. As for treatment: therapeutic diphenylcyclopropenone sensitization with weekly scalp DPC. Via MiXCR, TCRdb re-called the RACE reads, giving one row per CDR3 protein. The sample yields roughly 160,000 distinct CDR3 sequences, 13% to 15% seen once. V shed 3 bases and J 7 bases; nucleotides not matched to a gene: 6. Germline V lookup: CDR1 MDHEN, CDR2 SYDVKM. This CDR3 is built from 14 residues. Note on this clonotype: The antigen is unknown.

Study-wide findings and caveats: It was expanded TCRs that formed significantly more large CDR3 similarity clusters than controls did. More PT1 expanded TCRs went with higher patch test scores.

The specimen was whole blood, collected in connection with sensitization to the hapten diphenylcyclopropenone (DPC). The chain links TRBV28 to TRBJ1-5; 7 bases are shared with TRBD1. This sequence was found in a woman aged 30 to 39 with alopecia areata. Some clones in this sample may be carry-over from other donors' samples. The CDR3 protein is CASSLGTATQPQHF. For the CDR3, the DNA is TGTGCCAGCAGTTTGGGGACAGCGACACAGCCCCAGCATTTT.